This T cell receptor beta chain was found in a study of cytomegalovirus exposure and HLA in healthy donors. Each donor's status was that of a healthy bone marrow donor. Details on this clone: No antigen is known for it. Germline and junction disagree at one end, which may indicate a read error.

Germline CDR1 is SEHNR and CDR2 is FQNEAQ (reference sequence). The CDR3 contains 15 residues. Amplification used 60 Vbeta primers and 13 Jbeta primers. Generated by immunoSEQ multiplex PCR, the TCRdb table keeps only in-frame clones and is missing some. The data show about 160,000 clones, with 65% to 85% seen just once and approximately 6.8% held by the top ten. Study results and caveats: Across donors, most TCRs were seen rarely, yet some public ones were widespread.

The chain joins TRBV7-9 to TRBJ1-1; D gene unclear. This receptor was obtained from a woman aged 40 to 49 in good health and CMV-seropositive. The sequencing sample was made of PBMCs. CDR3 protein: CSSSLVRQEGLPAFF. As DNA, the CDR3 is TGTTCCAGCAGCTTAGTACGCCAGGAAGGTCTACCAGCTTTCTTT.